Sequencing of this T cell receptor beta chain was carried out in a study of blood T cell repertoires in COVID-19. Turning to the study itself: Samples taken during acute and convalescent COVID-19 were collected in the United States, Italy and Spain. In each case, the material was cDNA or gDNA derived from T cells, B-cell-depleted T cells, or PBMCs.

This clone has only one observation. This CDR3 is missing its conserved last phenylalanine or tryptophan, likely due to a read error. It is unclear where the CDR3 begins or ends on the DNA, so no DNA is shown, and the CDR3 is as TCRdb lists it. With termini counted, the CDR3 has 10 amino acids. In the authors' methods: Nucleated cell number was recorded as an estimate derived from reference gene primer amplification. Some clones are missing from TCRdb's copy, which holds only in-frame ones; the method was immunoSEQ multiplex PCR. That table gives V, J and clone size, and the DNA gave D and trimming. The sample holds about 56,000 clones, 80% to 85% seen once.

What was sequenced was peripheral blood. The receptor was derived from a woman at least 80 years old with acute or convalescent COVID-19. The V and J genes are TRBV21-1 and TRBJ1-1. TRBV21-1 is a recognized pseudogene. CDR3 sequence: CASSLREGLE.